Listed here are 29 T cell receptor beta chains from one sample, sequenced in a study of cytomegalovirus exposure and HLA in healthy donors. The PCR was carried out with 60 Vbeta primers and 13 Jbeta primers. TCRdb's copy holds only in-frame clones and misses some; the assay was immunoSEQ multiplex PCR. Of fewer than 200,000 clones in the sample, 81% were seen once. The specimen sequenced was PBMCs. The receptors shown here come from a woman in her 50s in good health and CMV-seronegative.

This clone was seen a few times. The rearrangement joins TRBV7-2 to TRBJ2-6; D not certain. The CDR3 has 13 amino acids. Germline V gene lookup returns CDR1 SGHTA and CDR2 FQGNSA. V lost 3 bases and J lost 3, with 3 bases in between. The CDR3 bases are TGTGCCAGCAGCTTTTATGGGGCCAACGTCCTGACTTTC. This sequence encodes CASSFYGANVLTF.

V gene TRBV7-9 combines with J gene TRBJ1-4; D not resolved. The CDR3 covers 14 residues. CDR1 and CDR2 from the germline V gene are SEHNR and FQNEAQ (reference sequence). V shed 3 bases and J shed 7 bases, with 12 bases lying between them. The CDR3 loop is CASSFYGSPEKLFF. The DNA of the CDR3 is TGTGCCAGCAGCTTTTACGGGTCCCCTGAAAAACTGTTTTTT.

The chain has TRBV4-3 and TRBJ2-1, with 8 bases matching TRBD1. The CDR3 is 16 residues long. J lost 6 bases, V lost 0 bases, and 7 bases had no gene match. The germline V gene encodes CDR1 LGHNA and CDR2 YSLEER. CDR3 sequence: CASSQDWGTGTNEQFF. For the CDR3, the DNA is TGCGCCAGCAGCCAAGATTGGGGGACAGGCACCAATGAGCAGTTCTTC.

This rearrangement joins TRBV19 to TRBJ1-1; 11 bases are shared with TRBD1. J gave up 5 bases and V 5 bases, and 7 bases lay outside the gene matches. The CDR3 covers 15 residues. Germline values: CDR1 LNHDA, CDR2 SQIVND (reference sequence). The CDR3 DNA reads TGTGCCAGTAGTCCCCGGACAGGGGGCGAAACTGAAGCTTTCTTT. Residues: CASSPRTGGETEAFF.

This clone was observed a few times. The chain is built from TRBV18 and TRBJ2-5; 7 nucleotides agree with TRBD1. Looked up from germline, CDR1 is KGHSH and CDR2 is LQKENI. The V and J ends lost 4 bases and 2 bases, in that order; junction bases with no gene match: 7. The CDR3 consists of 15 residues. This chain's CDR3 is CASSLYRDRQETQYF. The CDR3 nucleotides are TGTGCCAGCTCACTGTACCGGGACAGACAAGAGACCCAGTACTTC.

As regards this clone: Sequence at one end of the junction differs from germline and may be a read error. The rearrangement links TRBV7-9 to TRBJ2-2; TRBD1 matches at 8 bases. The CDR3 is made up of 18 amino acids. The V gene's germline CDR1 is SEHNR and CDR2 FQNEAQ (reference sequence). The CDR3 reads CSSSPSPGQGFGTGELFF. The CDR3 DNA sequence: TGTTCCAGCAGCCCATCCCCCGGACAGGGTTTCGGCACCGGGGAGCTGTTTTTT.

The chain links TRBV19 to TRBJ2-3, with 8 bases aligning to TRBD2. V lost 1 base, J lost 6 bases, and 3 bases stayed unmatched. This CDR3 is 14 amino acids long. CDR1 is LNHDA, CDR2 SQIVND, per germline (reference sequence). CDR3 nucleotide sequence: TGTGCCAGTAGTATAGGGACTAGCCGGGATACGCAGTATTTT. It translates to CASSIGTSRDTQYF.

The gene calls are TRBV5-1 and TRBJ1-2; TRBD1 matches 8 bases. From germline, CDR1 is SGHRS and CDR2 YFSETQ. The CDR3 sequence is 14 residues long. V lost 1 base and J lost 4; bases outside the gene matches: 3. DNA of the CDR3: TGCGCCAGCAGCTTGAGGACAGGGACCTATGGCTACACCTTC. The encoded protein is CASSLRTGTYGYTF.

CDR3 coding DNA: TGCGCCAGCAGCCCCAAGGCGGGGGGGGATTACAATGAGCAGTTCTTC. It specifies CASSPKAGGDYNEQFF. This rearrangement joins TRBV5-1 to TRBJ2-1; 9 bases agree with TRBD2. Germline trimming cut 4 bases from V and 4 bases from J; bases unmatched to any gene: 9. The CDR3 covers 16 residues. CDR1 is SGHRS and CDR2 is YFSETQ in the germline V gene.

The rearrangement links TRBV20-1 to TRBJ1-5, with unresolved D. CDR3 size: 11 residues. V was pared by 2 bases and J by 10 bases, with 9 bases between. Germline-derived CDR1 and CDR2 are DFQATT and SNEGSKA (reference sequence). CDR3 DNA: TGCAGTGCTAGATCGGGTCGCCCCCAGCATTTT. Encoded protein: CSARSGRPQHF.

The V gene is TRBV29-1, the J gene TRBJ1-2; D is perhaps TRBD1 (5 bases). Germline V gives CDR1 SQVTM, CDR2 ANQGSEA. This CDR3 has 13 amino acids. V lost 7 bases, J lost 2 bases, and 14 bases lay in between. CDR3 nucleotide sequence: TGCAGCGCTCGCGTCTCAGGGAACTATGGCTACACCTTC. It translates to CSARVSGNYGYTF.

J is TRBJ2-3 and V is TRBV2; D remains unclear. The germline V gene encodes CDR1 SNHLY and CDR2 FYNNEI. This CDR3 is built from 14 residues. The V end lost 7 bases, the J end lost 0 bases, and 11 bases lay between the germline ends. The DNA of the CDR3 is TGTGCCAGCACGCAGCGCCTGAGCACAGATACGCAGTATTTT. Amino acid sequence: CASTQRLSTDTQYF.

The chain carries TRBV11-2 and TRBJ2-5, with TRBD1 matching over 7 bases. CDR1 is SGHAT, CDR2 FQNNGV, per germline. V shed 7 bases and J 6 bases; nucleotides not matched to a gene: 11. The CDR3 is 14 amino acids. The CDR3 region has the DNA TGTGCCAGCAAACCGGGACAGATAATGCAGACCCAGTACTTC. Protein sequence: CASKPGQIMQTQYF.

The rearrangement links TRBV9 to TRBJ2-1; D is unclear. Deletions cut 4 bases from V and 8 bases from J, with 13 bases between. The CDR3 contains 13 residues. The germline gives CDR1 SGDLS, CDR2 YYNGEE. CDR3 protein: CASSPQRLDEQFF. The CDR3, as DNA: TGTGCCAGCAGCCCGCAAAGACTGGATGAGCAGTTCTTC.

This chain uses TRBV9 with TRBJ2-5, with TRBD1 as a possible D gene (6 bases). The CDR3 extends over 15 amino acids. Germline assignment: CDR1 SGDLS and CDR2 YYNGEE. The V gene lost 0 bases and the J gene lost 4 bases, with 13 bases spanning the gap. As DNA, the CDR3 is TGTGCCAGCAGCGTAGAGGGGGTGAGCCGAGAGACCCAGTACTTC. It is translated as CASSVEGVSRETQYF.

As for this clone: Other DNA sequences in this specimen translate into the identical CDR3. V and J are TRBV10-3 and TRBJ2-7, with a weak D call TRBD1 (6 bases). Germline CDR1 is ENHRY and CDR2 is SYGVKD. V gave up 2 bases and J gave up 2 bases, with 7 bases separating them. The CDR3 sequence is 13 residues long. As DNA, the CDR3 is TGTGCCATCAGTGAGGGACAGCCCTACGAGCAGTACTTC. This gives the protein CAISEGQPYEQYF.

The V call is TRBV2, the J call TRBJ2-5, with 9 nucleotides matching TRBD1. V lost 6 bases, J lost 4 bases, and 15 bases stayed unmatched. The length of the CDR3 is 17 residues. The germline V gene has CDR1 SNHLY and CDR2 FYNNEI. CDR3 sequence: CASRSIGWGQGGETQYF. CDR3 DNA sequence: TGTGCCAGCAGATCTATTGGCTGGGGACAGGGTGGAGAGACCCAGTACTTC.

The chain carries TRBV5-6 and TRBJ1-2; perhaps TRBD1 as D (6 bases). The V end was cut by 5 bases, the J end by 3 bases, with 20 bases between. The CDR3 totals 16 residues. CDR1 and CDR2 (germline): SGHDT, YYEEEE. The CDR3 bases are TGTGCCAGCAGAGGTGGAACAGGGTTCGTAGACTATGGCTACACCTTC. It specifies CASRGGTGFVDYGYTF. Full variable domain (remainder filled in from reference TRBV5-6 and TRBJ1-2): DAGVTQSPTHLIKTRGQQVTLRCSPKSGHDTVSWYQQALGQGPQFIFQYYEEEERQRGNFPDRFSGHQFPNYSSELNVNALLLGDSALYLCASRGGTGFVDYGYTFGSGTRLTVV.

The chain couples TRBV19 to TRBJ2-1; 12 bases map to TRBD2. Germline loops: CDR1 LNHDA, CDR2 SQIVND (reference sequence). This CDR3 has 14 residues. With 8 bases clipped from V and 5 bases from J, the junction kept 4 bases outside the gene matches. The CDR3 region is CASRRLAGDNEQFF. Here the CDR3 DNA reads TGTGCCAGTCGCCGACTAGCGGGGGACAATGAGCAGTTCTTC.

This clone was recorded a few times. The chain uses TRBV7-2 and TRBJ1-1; no reliable D call. Between the trimmed V and J ends, which lost 5 bases and 0 bases, there was a span of 10 bases. The CDR3 runs 14 residues. Germline V lookup: CDR1 SGHTA, CDR2 FQGNSA. The CDR3 loop is CASSAQWLNTEAFF. The CDR3 nucleotides read TGTGCCAGCAGCGCACAATGGCTGAACACTGAAGCTTTCTTT.

V is TRBV10-3 and J is TRBJ2-1, with a tentative D call TRBD2 (6 bases). The V and J ends lost 5 bases and 7 bases respectively, with 18 bases between them. This CDR3 is 15 amino acids long. The germline CDR1 and CDR2 sequences are ENHRY and SYGVKD. Written as DNA, the CDR3 is TGTGCCATCAGTCCGGCGGGGTCCTTTTTGAATGAGCAGTTCTTC. Translation: CAISPAGSFLNEQFF.

CDR3 bases: TGTGCCAGCAGCCCCACAGAAAACACTGAAGCTTTCTTT. It specifies CASSPTENTEAFF. This chain joins TRBV28 and TRBJ1-1, with D uncertain. Trimming took off 6 bases at V and 2 bases at J, with 10 bases between the two ends. Germline lookup yields CDR1 MDHEN and CDR2 SYDVKM. CDR3 length: 13 residues. The whole variable domain, remainder taken from reference TRBV28 and TRBJ1-1, is DVKVTQSSRYLVKRTGEKVFLECVQDMDHENMFWYRQDPGLGLRLIYFSYDVKMKEKGDIPEGYSVSREKKERFSLILESASTNQTSMYLCASSPTENTEAFFGQGTRLTVV.

Here the CDR3 reads CASSPQGSDYGYTF. Written as DNA, the CDR3 is TGTGCCAGCAGCCCCCAGGGCAGCGACTATGGCTACACCTTC. J is TRBJ1-2 and V is TRBV7-9, with a tentative D call TRBD1 (5 bases). V was clipped by 5 bases and J by 3 bases, with 13 bases between them. The CDR3 loop spans 14 amino acids. The V gene's germline CDR1 is SEHNR and CDR2 FQNEAQ (reference sequence).

The CDR3 nucleotides read TGTGCCAGCAGCGCCCGGGACTCCGTACCAGAGACCCAGTACTTC. It encodes CASSARDSVPETQYF. The chain has TRBV11-2 and TRBJ2-5; tentatively, D is TRBD2 (6 bases). The CDR3 has 15 residues. The germline CDR1 and CDR2 sequences are SGHAT and FQNNGV. The V end lost 5 bases, the J end lost 4 bases, and 17 bases lay between the germline ends.

The chain employs TRBV30 and TRBJ2-1; 7 bases are shared with TRBD2. After removal of 2 bases from V and 5 bases from J, the junction contained 6 bases not matched to a gene. The germline gives CDR1 GTSNPN, CDR2 SVGIG (reference sequence). This CDR3 is 14 amino acids long. The CDR3 protein is CAWSLGTNHNEQFF. The CDR3 DNA sequence: TGTGCCTGGAGTCTCGGGACTAACCACAATGAGCAGTTCTTC.

J is TRBJ1-5 and V is TRBV5-1; unclear D gene. The CDR3 extends over 13 amino acids. V was pared by 3 bases and J by 7 bases, with 11 bases between. Germline V gene sequence: CDR1 SGHRS, CDR2 YFSETQ. The CDR3 sequence: CASSSDGGQPQHF. CDR3 coding DNA: TGCGCCAGCAGCTCGGACGGAGGCCAGCCCCAGCATTTT.

The chain recombines TRBV5-1 with TRBJ2-2; a weak D match, TRBD2 (5 bases). This CDR3 has 14 amino acids. V gave up 2 bases and J gave up 6 bases, with 11 bases separating them. The germline V gene has CDR1 SGHRS and CDR2 YFSETQ. For the CDR3, the DNA is TGCGCCAGCAGCTTTCGGGGATCCCCCGGGGAGCTGTTTTTT. Its translation is CASSFRGSPGELFF.

V usage is TRBV10-3 and J usage is TRBJ2-7, with D possibly matching TRBD1 (6 bases). Trimming took 0 bases from V and 5 from J, leaving 14 bases between them. The CDR3 extends over 15 amino acids. Germline CDR1 ENHRY, CDR2 SYGVKD. CDR3 bases: TGTGCCATCAGTGAGTCTACAGGGCTAGGGGACGAGCAGTACTTC. Its translation: CAISESTGLGDEQYF.

This rearrangement joins TRBV4-2 to TRBJ2-7; D may be TRBD2 (5 bases). This CDR3 contains 14 residues. Trimming left V 5 bases short and J 1 base short, with 12 bases between. Germline CDR1 and CDR2: LGHNA and YNFKEQ. The CDR3 loop reads CASSAVGISYEQYF. The CDR3 DNA reads as TGTGCCAGCAGCGCCGTCGGGATATCCTACGAGCAGTACTTC.